A selection of T cell receptor beta chains follows, all from one sample in a study of blood T cell repertoires in COVID-19. Sequencing was performed with immunoSEQ multiplex PCR; in TCRdb, only in-frame clones are kept and a portion is missing. The sample consists of 200,000 to 250,000 clones, 80% to 90% of them appearing once. The material sequenced was PBMCs or T cells enriched from blood (not recorded which). The receptor source for this set is a woman in her 30s who had been exposed to COVID-19. Each CDR3 is given with its conserved first and last residue. The order of the fields is CDR3 DNA, CDR3 protein, V gene, D gene, J gene, clone size. A D gene is named only where the DNA matches it firmly. Part of the rows lack a size; the others show once, few, many or a class for expanded clones.

TGTGCCAGTAGTATAGTGGCGGGGTCTGGAAACACCATATATTTT CASSIVAGSGNTIYF TRBV19 NA TRBJ1-3 once
TGTGCCAGCTCACCAGCAGGTCCTGGAAACACCATATATTTT CASSPAGPGNTIYF TRBV18 NA TRBJ1-3 NA
TGTGCCAGCAGCTTTTGGACTAGCGGACAAGAGACCCAGTACTTC CASSFWTSGQETQYF TRBV7-9 TRBD2 TRBJ2-5 NA
TGTGCCAGCAGCCAAGCCGGGGAGGCCTATGGCTACACCTTC CASSQAGEAYGYTF TRBV3-1/TRBV3-2 NA TRBJ1-2 NA
TGCAGCGGGACAGGGGGTTCTCAGCCCCAGCATTTT CSGTGGSQPQHF TRBV29-1 TRBD1 TRBJ1-5 NA
TGTGCCAGTAGCGGAGGGCAAGCGGTCTCCTACGAGCAGTACTTC CASSGGQAVSYEQYF TRBV19 NA TRBJ2-7 NA
TGTGCCAGTAGTGTACCTTTAGCGGGAGCCCCTGGGGAGCTGTTTTTT CASSVPLAGAPGELFF TRBV19 TRBD2 TRBJ2-2 NA
TGTGCCTGGAGAAGCGACAGACGAAACTATGGCTACACCTTC CAWRSDRRNYGYTF TRBV30 NA TRBJ1-2 NA
TGTGCCAGCAGCTCGATCACCGGGACTAGCGGGAGTGATACGCAGTATTTT CASSSITGTSGSDTQYF TRBV11-2 TRBD2 TRBJ2-3 NA
TGTGCCAGCAGCGTAGACAGGTTCTACGAGCAGTACTTC CASSVDRFYEQYF TRBV2 NA TRBJ2-7 NA
TGCGCCAGCAGCTTGGCCGGGAGGAGGGAGCTGTTTTTT CASSLAGRRELFF TRBV5-1 TRBD2 TRBJ2-2 NA
TGTGCCAGCAGCGTAACCGGGACTACCGTGAGGGGTGAGCAGTTCTTC CASSVTGTTVRGEQFF TRBV9 TRBD2 TRBJ2-1 once
TGTGCCAGCAGCCCCGGGACTAGCGGGAGGGGGTCTGGGGCCAACGTCCTGACTTTC CASSPGTSGRGSGANVLTF TRBV9 TRBD2 TRBJ2-6 NA
TGCGCCAGCAGCGTGGGGACTAGCCCCTACAATGAGCAGTTCTTC CASSVGTSPYNEQFF TRBV4-1 TRBD2 TRBJ2-1 NA
TGTGCCAGCAGCTTGTCGGGGGGAGGGGCGGTGCTCTACAATGAGCAGTTCTTC CASSLSGGGAVLYNEQFF TRBV5-4 TRBD2 TRBJ2-1 NA
TGTGCCAGCAGCCAAAGAGAAGAAGCTTTCTTT CASSQREEAFF TRBV3-1/TRBV3-2 NA TRBJ1-1 NA
TGTGCCAGCAGCTCCAACACAGATACGCAGTATTTT CASSSNTDTQYF TRBV5-5 NA TRBJ2-3 NA
TGTGCCATCATGGGGACTAGCGGGATCTACAATGAGCAGTTCTTC CAIMGTSGIYNEQFF TRBV10-3 TRBD2 TRBJ2-1 NA
TGTGCCTGGAGTGGAGGGAGGACCATATATTTT CAWSGGRTIYF TRBV30 NA TRBJ1-3 NA
TGTGCCAGCAGTGAAGACAGAGATACGTATGGCTACACCTTC CASSEDRDTYGYTF TRBV6-1 NA TRBJ1-2 NA
TGTGCCAGCAGCCCCCGAGCTGGAAACACCATATATTTT CASSPRAGNTIYF TRBV11-2 NA TRBJ1-3 NA
TGCGCCAGCAGCTTGGCCAGGACAGGACTTGAAGCTTTCTTT CASSLARTGLEAFF TRBV5-1 TRBD1 TRBJ1-1 NA
TGTGCCAGCAGCCCGGGACTAGCGGGAGTGACGGAGACCCAGTACTTC CASSPGLAGVTETQYF TRBV5-6 TRBD2 TRBJ2-5 NA
TGTGCTAGTGGTTTGGTAGGGGGGCTAGCGGCAGGCGATACGCAGTATTTT CASGLVGGLAAGDTQYF TRBV12-5 NA TRBJ2-3 NA
TGTGCCAGCAGCTTCTACGCAAGAAACACCATATATTTT CASSFYARNTIYF TRBV7-9 NA TRBJ1-3 NA
TGTGCCAGCAGCCCCCCGGGACAGGCACCCCTCCACTTT CASSPPGQAPLHF TRBV28 TRBD1 TRBJ1-6 NA
TGCAGCGCCGGGTCCTCTGGGGCCAACGTCCTGACTTTC CSAGSSGANVLTF TRBV29-1 NA TRBJ2-6 NA
TGTGCCAGCAGCTACCTCCCGGGAGAGACCCAGTACTTC CASSYLPGETQYF TRBV7-3 NA TRBJ2-5 NA
TGTGCCAGCAGCCCCGCGGGACAGGCGGACAATGAGCAGTTCTTC CASSPAGQADNEQFF TRBV7-9 TRBD1 TRBJ2-1 NA
TGCGCCAGCAGCTTGCGGGCTAGCGGACACAATGAGCAGTTCTTC CASSLRASGHNEQFF TRBV5-1 TRBD2 TRBJ2-1 NA
TGTGCCAGCAGCCCCTCAAGGGGTCGAACTAATGAAAAACTGTTTTTT CASSPSRGRTNEKLFF TRBV7-8 NA TRBJ1-4 NA
TGTGCCAGCAGCGCCAGACTAGTGAAGCCCGGGGAGCTGTTTTTT CASSARLVKPGELFF TRBV13 NA TRBJ2-2 NA
TGTGCCAGCAGCTTAATGGCCGTATCCTACAATGAGCAGTTCTTC CASSLMAVSYNEQFF TRBV7-3 NA TRBJ2-1 once
TGTGCCAGCAGCTTATCACCAGGGGCTTCCTACGAGCAGTACTTC CASSLSPGASYEQYF TRBV5-6 NA TRBJ2-7 NA
TGTGCCAGTCTTAGCGGGTCCCACTACAATGAGCAGTTCTTC CASLSGSHYNEQFF TRBV28 TRBD2 TRBJ2-1 NA
TGTGCCAGCAGCGCCGGGGGACTAGCGGTTTACTCCTACAATGAGCAGTTCTTC CASSAGGLAVYSYNEQFF TRBV5-4 TRBD2 TRBJ2-1 NA
TGTGCCAGCAAAGTAACAAGCTCCTACGAGCAGTACTTC CASKVTSSYEQYF TRBV27 NA TRBJ2-7 NA
TGCGCCAGCAGCGAGGGACTAGCGATTAAAACCGGGGAGCTGTTTTTT CASSEGLAIKTGELFF TRBV5-1 TRBD2 TRBJ2-2 NA
TGCGCCAGCAGCTCATCAACAGGGGACACTGAAGCTTTCTTT CASSSSTGDTEAFF TRBV5-1 TRBD1 TRBJ1-1 NA
TGCGCCAGCACGGAGGGACAGAGCGATACAGATACGCAGTATTTT CASTEGQSDTDTQYF TRBV5-1 NA TRBJ2-3 NA
TGTGCCAGCAGCACTGGGGGCGGACACACAGATACGCAGTATTTT CASSTGGGHTDTQYF TRBV7-9 NA TRBJ2-3 NA
TGCGCCAGCAGCTCTCAGGGGTCCTATGGCTACACCTTC CASSSQGSYGYTF TRBV5-1 NA TRBJ1-2 NA
TGTGCCAGCAGCTCCCTCAATCAGCCCCAGCATTTT CASSSLNQPQHF TRBV11-2 NA TRBJ1-5 NA
TGTGCCAGCAGACAAAACCAAGAGACCCAGTACTTC CASRQNQETQYF TRBV2 NA TRBJ2-5 NA
TGCGCCAGCAGCAAACCGGGGACAGGGCAGGAAGCTTTCTTT CASSKPGTGQEAFF TRBV4-1 TRBD1 TRBJ1-1 NA
TGTGCCAGCAGCAAAGGGGGCGGGGTCGAAATTTGCAATCAGCCCCAGCATTTT CASSKGGGVEICNQPQHF TRBV21-1 NA TRBJ1-5 NA
TGTGCCAGCAGGACAGGGTGGGCGAACACTGAAGCTTTCTTT CASRTGWANTEAFF TRBV6-5 TRBD1 TRBJ1-1 NA